This TCR beta chain came from a study of identical twins. There are a few counts of this clonotype. Each cDNA held unique molecular identifiers, and template switching gave it a universal primer site. TCRdb analysed the 5' RACE reads with MiXCR anew, one entry per CDR3 protein. This table holds 100,000 to 110,000 distinct CDR3 sequences, 5.9% found once. This CDR3 has 16 residues. Germline V CDR1 and CDR2: MNHNS, SASEGT. Trimming took 6 bases from V and 6 from J; bases not matched to a gene: 14. All donors were healthy Caucasians. This TCR was sampled from a woman aged 45-65 years in good health. This chain joins TRBV6-1 and TRBJ1-5; 7 positions agree with TRBD1. Sequenced input: memory T cells sorted from blood. The DNA for the CDR3 is TGTGCCAGCAGGGAGGGCTGGGGACAGTTAAGTCAGCCCCAGCATTTT. This gives the protein CASREGWGQLSQPQHF.